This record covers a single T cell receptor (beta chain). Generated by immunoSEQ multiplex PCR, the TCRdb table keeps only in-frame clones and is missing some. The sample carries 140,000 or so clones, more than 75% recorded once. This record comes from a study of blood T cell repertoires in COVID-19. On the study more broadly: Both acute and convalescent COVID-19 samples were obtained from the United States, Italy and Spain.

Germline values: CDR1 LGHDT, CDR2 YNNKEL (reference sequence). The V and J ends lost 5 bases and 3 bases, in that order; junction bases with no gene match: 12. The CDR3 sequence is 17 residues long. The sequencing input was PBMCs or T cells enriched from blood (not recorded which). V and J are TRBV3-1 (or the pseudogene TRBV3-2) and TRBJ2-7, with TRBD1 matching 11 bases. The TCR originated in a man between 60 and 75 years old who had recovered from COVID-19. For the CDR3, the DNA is TGTGCCAGCAGCTTCGGGACAGGGGGAGGTCTTGGCTACGAGCAGTACTTC. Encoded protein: CASSFGTGGGLGYEQYF.